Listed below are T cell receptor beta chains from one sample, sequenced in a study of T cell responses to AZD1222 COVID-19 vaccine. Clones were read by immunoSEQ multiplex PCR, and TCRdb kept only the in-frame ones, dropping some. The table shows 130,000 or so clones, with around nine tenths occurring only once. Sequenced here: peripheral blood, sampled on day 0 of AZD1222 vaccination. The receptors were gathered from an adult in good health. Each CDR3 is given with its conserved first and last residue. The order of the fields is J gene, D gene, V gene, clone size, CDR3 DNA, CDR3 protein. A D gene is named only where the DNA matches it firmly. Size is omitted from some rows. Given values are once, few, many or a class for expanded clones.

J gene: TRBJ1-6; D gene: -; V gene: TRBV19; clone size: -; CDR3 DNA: TGTGCCAGTAGTTTCCCCCCTACAGAGAGACATTCACCCCTCCACTTT; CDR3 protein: CASSFPPTERHSPLHF
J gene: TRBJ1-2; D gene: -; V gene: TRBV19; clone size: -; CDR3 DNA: TGTGCCATTTGGGACACCTACTATGGCTACACCTTC; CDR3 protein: CAIWDTYYGYTF
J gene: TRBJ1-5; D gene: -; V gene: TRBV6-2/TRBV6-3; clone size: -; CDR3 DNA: TGTGCCAGCAGCAGGACCAGCGGGGGTCAGCCCCAGCATTTT; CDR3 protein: CASSRTSGGQPQHF
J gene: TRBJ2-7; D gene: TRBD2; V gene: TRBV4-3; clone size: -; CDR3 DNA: TGCGCCAGCAGCCCCGGGACTAGCAGCTCCTACGAGCAGTACTTC; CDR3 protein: CASSPGTSSSYEQYF
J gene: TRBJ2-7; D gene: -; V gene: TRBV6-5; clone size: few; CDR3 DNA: TGTGCCAGCAGTTACGCCCTCGGGGCAGGAACTGAGCAGTACTTC; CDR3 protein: CASSYALGAGTEQYF
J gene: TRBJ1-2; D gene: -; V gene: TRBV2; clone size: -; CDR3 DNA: TGTGCCAGCAGCAGGGACGGAGTGAAGGGCTACACCTTC; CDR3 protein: CASSRDGVKGYTF
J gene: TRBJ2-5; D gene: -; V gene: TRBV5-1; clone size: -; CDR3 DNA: TGCGCCAGCAGCGCGTCGGGATGGGGCGAGACCCAGTACTTC; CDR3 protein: CASSASGWGETQYF
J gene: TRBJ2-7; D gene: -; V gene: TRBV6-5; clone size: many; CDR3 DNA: TGTGCCAGCAGGTCTGAAAGGAGTAACCACGAGCAGTACTTC; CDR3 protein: CASRSERSNHEQYF
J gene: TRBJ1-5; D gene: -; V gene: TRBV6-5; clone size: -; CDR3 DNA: TGTGCCAGCAGTTACTCTGCGTCGCAGCCCCAGCATTTT; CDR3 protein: CASSYSASQPQHF
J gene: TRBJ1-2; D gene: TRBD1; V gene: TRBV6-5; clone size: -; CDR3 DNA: TGTGCCAGCAGGGAGCCGGACAGGGTCTATGGCTACACCTTC; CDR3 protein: CASREPDRVYGYTF
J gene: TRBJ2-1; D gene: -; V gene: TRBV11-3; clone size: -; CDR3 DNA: TGTGCCAGCAATCAGGGGGGCAGTTCCGGGGAGCAGTTCTTC; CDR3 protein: CASNQGGSSGEQFF